This T cell receptor beta chain was observed in a study of response to subunit inactivated influenza vaccine. Study findings and constraints: Authors proposed each seasonal influenza vaccination draws in few new T cells.

The CDR3 contains 15 residues. CDR1 is SGHDT and CDR2 is YYEEEE in the germline V gene. Between the trimmed V and J ends, which lost 0 bases and 6 bases, there was a span of 13 bases. As to this clonotype: Its matching antigen is unknown.

TCRdb fed the RT-PCR reads into MiXCR, producing one record per CDR3 protein. This table has more than 550,000 distinct CDR3 sequences, approximately 12% appearing once. This sequence was found in a man in his fifties or sixties who received an inactivated influenza vaccine. This sequence joins TRBV5-6 and TRBJ1-5, with D possibly matching TRBD1 (5 bases). Sequencing used PBMCs from blood, obtained on the day of vaccination. CDR3 nucleotides: TGTGCCAGCAGCTTGGGTCCAGGGCTAGGTCAGCCCCAGCATTTT. It translates to CASSLGPGLGQPQHF.